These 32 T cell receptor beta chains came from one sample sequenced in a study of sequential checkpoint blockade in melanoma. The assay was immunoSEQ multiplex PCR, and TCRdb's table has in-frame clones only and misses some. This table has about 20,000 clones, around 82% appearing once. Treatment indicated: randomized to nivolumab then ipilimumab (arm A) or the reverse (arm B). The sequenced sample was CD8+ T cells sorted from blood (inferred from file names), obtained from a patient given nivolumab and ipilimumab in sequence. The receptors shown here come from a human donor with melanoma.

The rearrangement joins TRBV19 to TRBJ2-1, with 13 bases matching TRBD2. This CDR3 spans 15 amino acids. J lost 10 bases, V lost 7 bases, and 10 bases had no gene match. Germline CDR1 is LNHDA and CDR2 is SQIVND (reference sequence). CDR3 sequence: CASTIRTSGSGEQFF. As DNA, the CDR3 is TGTGCCAGTACTATCCGGACTAGCGGGAGTGGCGAGCAGTTCTTC.

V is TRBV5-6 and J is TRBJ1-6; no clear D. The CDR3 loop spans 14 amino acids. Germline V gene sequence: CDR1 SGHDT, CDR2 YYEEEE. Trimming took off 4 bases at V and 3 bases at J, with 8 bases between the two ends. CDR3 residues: CASSARHYNSPLHF. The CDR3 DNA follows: TGTGCCAGCAGCGCGAGGCACTATAATTCACCCCTCCACTTT.

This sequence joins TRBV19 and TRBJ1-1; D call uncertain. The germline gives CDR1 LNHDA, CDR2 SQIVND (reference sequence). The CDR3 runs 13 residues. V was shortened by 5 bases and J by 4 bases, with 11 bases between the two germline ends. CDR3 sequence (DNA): TGTGCCAGTAGTCGGTACAGTAGCACTGAAGCTTTCTTT. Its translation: CASSRYSSTEAFF. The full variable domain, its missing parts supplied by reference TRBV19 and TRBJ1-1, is DGGITQSPKYLFRKEGQNVTLSCEQNLNHDAMYWYRQDPGQGLRLIYYSQIVNDFQKGDIAEGYSVSREKKESFPLTVTSAQKNPTAFYLCASSRYSSTEAFFGQGTRLTVV.

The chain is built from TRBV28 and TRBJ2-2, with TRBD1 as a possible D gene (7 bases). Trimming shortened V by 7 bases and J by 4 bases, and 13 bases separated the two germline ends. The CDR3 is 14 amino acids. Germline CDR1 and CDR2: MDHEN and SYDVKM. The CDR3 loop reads CASTGTAGTGELFF. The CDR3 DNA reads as TGTGCCAGCACCGGGACAGCGGGCACCGGGGAGCTGTTTTTT.

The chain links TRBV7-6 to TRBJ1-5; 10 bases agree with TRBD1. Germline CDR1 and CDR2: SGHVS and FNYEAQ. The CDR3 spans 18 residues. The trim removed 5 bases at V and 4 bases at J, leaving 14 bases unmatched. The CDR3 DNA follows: TGTGCCAGCAGCAAGGGGTCCGGGACAGGGGTAGGTAATCAGCCCCAGCATTTT. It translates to CASSKGSGTGVGNQPQHF.

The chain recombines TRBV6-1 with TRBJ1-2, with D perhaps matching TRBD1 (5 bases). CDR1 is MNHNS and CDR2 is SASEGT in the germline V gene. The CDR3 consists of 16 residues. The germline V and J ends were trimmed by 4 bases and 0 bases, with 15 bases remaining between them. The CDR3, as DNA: TGTGCCAGCAGTGTCTGGAGCCAGGGCCCTAACTATGGCTACACCTTC. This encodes CASSVWSQGPNYGYTF.

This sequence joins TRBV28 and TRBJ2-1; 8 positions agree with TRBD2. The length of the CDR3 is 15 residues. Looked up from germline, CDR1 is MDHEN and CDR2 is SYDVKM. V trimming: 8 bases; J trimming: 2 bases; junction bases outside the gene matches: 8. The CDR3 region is CASSPAGGAYNEQFF. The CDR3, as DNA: TGTGCCAGCTCCCCCGCGGGGGGCGCCTACAATGAGCAGTTCTTC.

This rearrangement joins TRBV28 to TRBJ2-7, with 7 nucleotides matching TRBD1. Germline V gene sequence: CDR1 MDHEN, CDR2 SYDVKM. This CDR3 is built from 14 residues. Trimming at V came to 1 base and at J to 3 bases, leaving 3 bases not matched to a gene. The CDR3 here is CASSLYRDSYEQYF. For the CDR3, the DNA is TGTGCCAGCAGTTTATATCGGGACAGCTACGAGCAGTACTTC.

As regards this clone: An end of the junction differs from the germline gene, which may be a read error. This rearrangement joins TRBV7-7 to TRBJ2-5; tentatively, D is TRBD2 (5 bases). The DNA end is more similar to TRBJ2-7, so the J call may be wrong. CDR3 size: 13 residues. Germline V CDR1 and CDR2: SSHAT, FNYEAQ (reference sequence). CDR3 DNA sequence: TGTGCTAGCAGCTTAGCGCTTAACTACGAGCAGTACTTC. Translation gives CASSLALNYEQYF.

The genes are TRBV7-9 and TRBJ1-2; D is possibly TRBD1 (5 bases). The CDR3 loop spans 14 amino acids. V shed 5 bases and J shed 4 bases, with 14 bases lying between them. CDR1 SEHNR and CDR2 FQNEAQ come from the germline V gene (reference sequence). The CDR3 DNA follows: TGTGCCAGCAGCCCTCCCCAGGGCATCTATGGCTACACCTTC. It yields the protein CASSPPQGIYGYTF.

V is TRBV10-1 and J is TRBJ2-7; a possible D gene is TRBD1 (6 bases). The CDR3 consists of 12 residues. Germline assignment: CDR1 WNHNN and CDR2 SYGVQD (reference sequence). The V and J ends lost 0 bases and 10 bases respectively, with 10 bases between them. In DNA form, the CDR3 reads TGCGCCAGCAGTGAGTCATTGGACAGCCAGTACTTC. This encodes CASSESLDSQYF.

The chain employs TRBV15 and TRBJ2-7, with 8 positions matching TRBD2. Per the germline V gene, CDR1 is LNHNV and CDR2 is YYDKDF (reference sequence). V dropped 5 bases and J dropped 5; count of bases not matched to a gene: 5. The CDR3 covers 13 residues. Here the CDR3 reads CATSPGTRNEQYF. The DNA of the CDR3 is TGTGCCACCAGCCCCGGGACTAGGAACGAGCAGTACTTC.

CDR3 region: CASSLRGLGTEAFF. CDR3 in DNA: TGCGCCAGCAGCTTACGGGGGTTGGGCACTGAAGCTTTCTTT. The chain links TRBV5-1 to TRBJ1-1; possible D gene TRBD1, 5 bases. The germline V and J ends were trimmed by 2 bases and 4 bases, with 12 bases remaining between them. The germline V gene encodes CDR1 SGHRS and CDR2 YFSETQ. The CDR3 covers 14 residues.

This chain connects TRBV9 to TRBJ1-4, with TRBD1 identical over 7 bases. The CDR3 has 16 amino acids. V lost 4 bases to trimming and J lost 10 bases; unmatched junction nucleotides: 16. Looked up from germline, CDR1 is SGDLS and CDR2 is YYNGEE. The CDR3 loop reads CASSPSGQISGGKLFF. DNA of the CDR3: TGTGCCAGCAGCCCGTCGGGACAGATCAGCGGAGGAAAACTGTTTTTT. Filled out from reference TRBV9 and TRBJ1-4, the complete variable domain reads DSGVTQTPKHLITATGQRVTLRCSPRSGDLSVYWYQQSLDQGLQFLIQYYNGEERAKGNILERFSAQQFPDLHSELNLSSLELGDSALYFCASSPSGQISGGKLFFGSGTQLSVL.

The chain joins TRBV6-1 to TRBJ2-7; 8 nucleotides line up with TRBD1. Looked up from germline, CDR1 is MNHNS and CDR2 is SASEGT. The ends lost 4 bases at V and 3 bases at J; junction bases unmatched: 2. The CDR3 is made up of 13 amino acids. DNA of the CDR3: TGTGCCAGCAGTGGAGGGACAGGCTACGAGCAGTACTTC. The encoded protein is CASSGGTGYEQYF.

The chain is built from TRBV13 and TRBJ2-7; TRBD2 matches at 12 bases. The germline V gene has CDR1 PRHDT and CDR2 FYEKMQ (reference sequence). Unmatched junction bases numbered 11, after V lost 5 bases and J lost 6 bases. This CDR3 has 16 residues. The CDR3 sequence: CASSPVLAGGRGEQYF. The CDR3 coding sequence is TGTGCCAGCAGCCCGGTACTAGCGGGGGGCCGGGGCGAGCAGTACTTC.

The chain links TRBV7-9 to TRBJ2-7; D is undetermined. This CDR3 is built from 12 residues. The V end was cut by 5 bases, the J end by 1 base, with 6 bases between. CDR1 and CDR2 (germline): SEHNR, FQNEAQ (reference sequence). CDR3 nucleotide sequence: TGTGCCAGCAGCCCCGCGTCCTACGAGCAGTACTTC. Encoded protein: CASSPASYEQYF.

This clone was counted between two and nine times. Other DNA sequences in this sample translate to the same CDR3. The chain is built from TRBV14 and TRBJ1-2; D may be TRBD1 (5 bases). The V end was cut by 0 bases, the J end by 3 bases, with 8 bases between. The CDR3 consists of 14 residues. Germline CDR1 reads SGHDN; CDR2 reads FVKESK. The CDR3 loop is CASSQERGDYGYTF. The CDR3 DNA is TGTGCCAGCAGCCAAGAAAGGGGCGACTATGGCTACACCTTC.

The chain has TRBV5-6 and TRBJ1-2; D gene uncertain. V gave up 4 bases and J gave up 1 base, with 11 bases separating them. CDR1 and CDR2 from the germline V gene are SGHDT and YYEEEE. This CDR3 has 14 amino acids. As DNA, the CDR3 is TGTGCCAGCAGCCCATTACGGGATAACTATGGCTACACCTTC. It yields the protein CASSPLRDNYGYTF.

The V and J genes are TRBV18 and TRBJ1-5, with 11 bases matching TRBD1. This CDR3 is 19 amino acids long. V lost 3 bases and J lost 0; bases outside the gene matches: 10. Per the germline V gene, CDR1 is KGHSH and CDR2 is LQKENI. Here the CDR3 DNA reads TGTGCCAGCTCACCCGATGGGACAGGGGGATCCTATAGCAATCAGCCCCAGCATTTT. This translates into CASSPDGTGGSYSNQPQHF.

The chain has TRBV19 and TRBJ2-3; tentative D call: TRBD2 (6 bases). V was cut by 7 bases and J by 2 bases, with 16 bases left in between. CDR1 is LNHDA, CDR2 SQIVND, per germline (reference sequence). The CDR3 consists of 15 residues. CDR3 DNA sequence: TGTGCCAGTACCTTAAGACTAGTCCCCACAGATACGCAGTATTTT. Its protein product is CASTLRLVPTDTQYF.

CDR3 amino acids: CATFDRSLGGELFF. The CDR3 DNA is TGCGCCACCTTTGACAGGAGCCTCGGCGGGGAGCTGTTTTTT. The chain joins TRBV10-1 to TRBJ2-2; tentative D call: TRBD1 (6 bases). V lost 10 bases and J 7 bases, leaving 19 bases between the germline ends. The CDR3 sequence is 14 residues long. Germline V CDR1 and CDR2: WNHNN, SYGVQD (reference sequence).

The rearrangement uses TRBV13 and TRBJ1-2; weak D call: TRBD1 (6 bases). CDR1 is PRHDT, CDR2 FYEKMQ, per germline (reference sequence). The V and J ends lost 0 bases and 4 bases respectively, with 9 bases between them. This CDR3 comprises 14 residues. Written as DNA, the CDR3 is TGTGCCAGCAGCTTAGGCGGACAGCTCTATGGCTACACCTTC. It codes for CASSLGGQLYGYTF.

The CDR3 reads CASSQEAGSIIRYTF. CDR3 coding DNA: TGCGCCAGCAGCCAAGAGGCAGGGTCGATTATACGCTACACCTTC. The chain combines TRBV4-1 with TRBJ1-2; the D gene is possibly TRBD1 (5 bases). The CDR3 contains 15 residues. Germline CDR1 reads MGHRA; CDR2 reads YSYEKL. Trimming took off 0 bases at V and 9 bases at J, with 17 bases between the two ends.

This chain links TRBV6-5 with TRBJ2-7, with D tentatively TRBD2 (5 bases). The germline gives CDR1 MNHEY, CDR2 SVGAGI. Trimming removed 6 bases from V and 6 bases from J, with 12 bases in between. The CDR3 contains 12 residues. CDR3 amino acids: CASRTFGVEQYF. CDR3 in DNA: TGTGCCAGCAGAACCTTCGGGGTCGAGCAGTACTTC.

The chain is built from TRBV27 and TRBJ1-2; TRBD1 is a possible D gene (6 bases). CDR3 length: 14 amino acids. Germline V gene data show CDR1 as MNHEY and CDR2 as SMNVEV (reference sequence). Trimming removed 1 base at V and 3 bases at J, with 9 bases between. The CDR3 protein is CASSLYRDDYGYTF. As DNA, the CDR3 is TGTGCCAGCAGTTTATACAGGGACGACTATGGCTACACCTTC.

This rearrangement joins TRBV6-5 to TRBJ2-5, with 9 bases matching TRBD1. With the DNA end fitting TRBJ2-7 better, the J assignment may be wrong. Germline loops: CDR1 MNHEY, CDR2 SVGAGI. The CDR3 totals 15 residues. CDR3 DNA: TGTGCCAGCAGTTACACGGGACAGGGTACCTACGAGCAGTACTTC. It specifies CASSYTGQGTYEQYF.

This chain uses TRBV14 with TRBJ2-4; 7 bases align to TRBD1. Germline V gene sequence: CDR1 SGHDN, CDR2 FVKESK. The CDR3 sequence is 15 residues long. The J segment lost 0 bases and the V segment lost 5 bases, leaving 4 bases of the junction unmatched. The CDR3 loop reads CASSRTGEAKNIQYF. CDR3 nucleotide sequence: TGTGCCAGCAGCAGGACAGGTGAAGCCAAAAACATTCAGTACTTC.

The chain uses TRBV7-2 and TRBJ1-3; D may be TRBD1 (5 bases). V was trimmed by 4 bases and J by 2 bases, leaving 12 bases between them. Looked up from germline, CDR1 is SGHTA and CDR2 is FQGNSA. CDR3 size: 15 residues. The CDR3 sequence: CASSSRTQAGNTIYF. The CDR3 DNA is TGTGCCAGCAGCTCTCGGACACAAGCTGGAAACACCATATATTTT.

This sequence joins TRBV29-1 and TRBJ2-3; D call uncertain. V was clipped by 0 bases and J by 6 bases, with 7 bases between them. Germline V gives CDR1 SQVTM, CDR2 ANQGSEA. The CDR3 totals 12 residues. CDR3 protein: CSVEDTIDTQYF. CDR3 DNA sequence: TGCAGCGTTGAAGACACTATCGATACGCAGTATTTT.

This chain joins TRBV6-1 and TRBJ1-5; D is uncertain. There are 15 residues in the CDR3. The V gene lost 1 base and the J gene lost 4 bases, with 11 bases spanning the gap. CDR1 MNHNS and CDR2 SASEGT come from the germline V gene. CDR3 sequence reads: CASSEDGRVNQPQHF. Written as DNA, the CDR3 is TGTGCCAGCAGTGAAGATGGGAGGGTAAATCAGCCCCAGCATTTT.

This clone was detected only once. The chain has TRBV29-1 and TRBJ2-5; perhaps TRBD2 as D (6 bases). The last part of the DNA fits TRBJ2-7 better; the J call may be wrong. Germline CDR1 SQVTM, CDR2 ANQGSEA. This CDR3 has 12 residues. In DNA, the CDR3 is TGCAGCGTTGTTTCGGGAGCGGACGAGCAGTACTTC. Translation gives CSVVSGADEQYF.